Sequencing of this TCR beta chain was carried out in a study of CD8 T cells in Susac syndrome. Study results and caveats: The study acknowledged a relatively small number of individuals in its TCR sequencing and HLA analysis.

TCR beta sequences were obtained from blood CD8+ and CD4+ T cells. Purification of the CD8+ and CD4+ T cells relied on negative isolation, and TEMRA cells underwent FACS enrichment. On this clonotype: Its antigen is as yet unknown.

Trimming pared 4 bases from V and 6 bases from J, leaving 15 bases between. The V gene's germline CDR1 is MDHEN and CDR2 SYDVKM. The CDR3 is 14 residues long. The RNA, about 0.45 to 1 ug, was put through reverse transcription using random hexamers. A single record per CDR3 protein comes from TCRdb applying MiXCR to the immunoSEQ multiplex PCR reads. The data show 300,000 or so distinct CDR3 sequences, roughly nine tenths seen once. The sequence was collected from a human donor with multiple sclerosis. The genes are TRBV28 and TRBJ1-1; D perhaps matches TRBD1 (6 bases). Sample: CD4+ T cells from PBMCs. CDR3 sequence: CASSSRGARAEAFF. CDR3 in DNA: TGTGCCAGCAGTTCCCGGGGGGCAAGGGCTGAAGCTTTCTTT.